Each of the 21 T cell receptor beta chains below was sequenced from the same sample in a study of shared clonotypes between healthy human individuals. Assay used: immunoSEQ multiplex PCR; TCRdb lists only in-frame clones, some missing. The sample yields under 2.5 million clones, around 90% seen once. Sequencing was done on a sample of naive CD4+ T cells from PBMCs. Noted subset: CD45RA+ positively selected. The receptors were gathered from a man aged 18 to 29 in good health. Some clones in this sample may be carry-over from other donors' samples.

J is TRBJ2-7 and V is TRBV28; D is unresolved. CDR1 is MDHEN, CDR2 SYDVKM, per germline. The V gene lost 6 bases and the J gene lost 3 bases, with 12 bases spanning the gap. CDR3 length: 13 amino acids. CDR3 sequence reads: CASRIGIDYEQYF. In DNA form, the CDR3 reads TGTGCCAGCAGGATTGGGATCGACTACGAGCAGTACTTC.

This clone was seen once. V is TRBV5-4 and J is TRBJ2-7; either TRBD1 or TRBD2 may supply D (5 bases each). Germline loops: CDR1 SGHNT, CDR2 YYREEE (reference sequence). This CDR3 has 15 residues. V dropped 3 bases and J dropped 2 bases, with 15 bases sitting between them. The CDR3 loop is CASSSPGTPTYEQYF. The CDR3 nucleotides are TGTGCCAGCAGCTCTCCCGGGACCCCTACCTACGAGCAGTACTTC.

The chain recombines TRBV19 with TRBJ1-1; D ambiguous. Germline CDR1 and CDR2: LNHDA and SQIVND (reference sequence). This CDR3 has 13 amino acids. V lost 3 bases and J 10 bases, leaving 15 bases between the germline ends. In nucleotides, the CDR3 is TGTGCCAGTAGTATGGCAGCCTGGGGAGGAGCTTTCTTT. This gives the protein CASSMAAWGGAFF. Supplemented by reference TRBV19 and TRBJ1-1, the full variable domain reads DGGITQSPKYLFRKEGQNVTLSCEQNLNHDAMYWYRQDPGQGLRLIYYSQIVNDFQKGDIAEGYSVSREKKESFPLTVTSAQKNPTAFYLCASSMAAWGGAFFGQGTRLTVV.

The chain employs TRBV27 and TRBJ2-5; 8 bases line up with TRBD2. Germline CDR1 MNHEY, CDR2 SMNVEV (reference sequence). V dropped 10 bases and J dropped 0; count of bases not matched to a gene: 4. The CDR3 runs to 13 residues. The CDR3 loop reads CATSGGNQETQYF. DNA for the CDR3: TGTGCCACCTCGGGGGGGAACCAAGAGACCCAGTACTTC.

The chain carries TRBV18 and TRBJ2-1; 11 bases fit TRBD2. V trimming: 2 bases; J trimming: 7 bases; junction bases outside the gene matches: 7. This CDR3 is built from 16 residues. The germline V gene has CDR1 KGHSH and CDR2 LQKENI. The CDR3 spells CASSPSTSGIGNEQFF. The CDR3 DNA reads TGTGCCAGCTCACCATCGACTAGCGGGATTGGAAATGAGCAGTTCTTC.

The rearrangement links TRBV28 to TRBJ2-1; the D is unclear. Germline V CDR1 and CDR2: MDHEN, SYDVKM. CDR3 size: 14 residues. V was shortened by 7 bases and J by 1 base, with 11 bases between the two germline ends. CDR3 bases: TGTGCCAGCATCCCGGCTGGGTCCTACAATGAGCAGTTCTTC. It specifies CASIPAGSYNEQFF.

CDR3 DNA: TGTGCCAGCAGGGTGCAGAGGGACGGGAACAATGAGCAGTTCTTC. Translation: CASRVQRDGNNEQFF. The chain links TRBV2 to TRBJ2-1; D may be TRBD1 or TRBD2 (5 bases each). The CDR3 consists of 15 residues. Germline V gene sequence: CDR1 SNHLY, CDR2 FYNNEI. Trimming cost V 6 bases and J 5 bases, with 17 bases left between them.

The chain couples TRBV9 to TRBJ1-1, with 9 positions matching TRBD1. Germline V lookup: CDR1 SGDLS, CDR2 YYNGEE. The CDR3 has 16 residues. The junction had 6 bases not matched to a gene; V was cut back by 3 bases and J by 0 bases. The CDR3 nucleotides read TGTGCCAGCAGCGCCACAGGGGGCTGGGTGAACACTGAAGCTTTCTTT. Protein: CASSATGGWVNTEAFF.

The gene calls are TRBV5-1 and TRBJ1-1, with D uncertain. Germline CDR1 reads SGHRS; CDR2 reads YFSETQ. Between the trimmed V and J ends, which lost 0 bases and 0 bases, there was a span of 12 bases. This CDR3 spans 16 amino acids. CDR3 sequence (DNA): TGCGCCAGCAGCTTGGTTGGGCAACAAATGAACACTGAAGCTTTCTTT. Protein: CASSLVGQQMNTEAFF.

In its sample, this clone was seen a few times. This chain joins TRBV30 and TRBJ1-4; no definite D call. The CDR3 extends over 13 amino acids. V dropped 4 bases and J dropped 6 bases, with 12 bases sitting between them. Per germline, CDR1 GTSNPN and CDR2 SVGIG (reference sequence). The DNA of the CDR3 is TGTGCCTGGATGGGTGCGGTTCATGAAAAACTGTTTTTT. Protein: CAWMGAVHEKLFF.

The chain recombines TRBV13 with TRBJ2-5; TRBD2 is a possible D gene (5 bases). V was pared by 6 bases and J by 1 base, with 9 bases between. Germline lookup yields CDR1 PRHDT and CDR2 FYEKMQ (reference sequence). CDR3 size: 13 residues. This chain's CDR3 is CASSRGFQETQYF. The DNA of the CDR3 is TGTGCCAGCAGTCGCGGGTTCCAAGAGACCCAGTACTTC.

This chain connects TRBV11-3 to TRBJ2-1; D is unresolved. With 11 bases removed from V and 3 bases from J, the gap between germline ends came to 11 bases. Germline CDR1 is SGHNT and CDR2 is YENEEA. This CDR3 contains 12 residues. The chain's CDR3 is CAVIASYNEQFF. The CDR3, as DNA: TGTGCCGTTATCGCCAGCTACAATGAGCAGTTCTTC.

The chain is built from TRBV6-5 and TRBJ2-3; unclear D gene. Trimming removed 5 bases from V and 12 bases from J, with 12 bases in between. The germline V gene has CDR1 MNHEY and CDR2 SVGAGI. The CDR3 loop spans 11 amino acids. Written as DNA, the CDR3 is TGTGCCAGCAGTGACCATAGAGCTCAGTATTTT. Its translation: CASSDHRAQYF.

This chain links TRBV25-1 with TRBJ2-7, with 7 bases fitting TRBD1. J was trimmed by 1 base and V by 4 bases; bases with no gene match: 4. This CDR3 spans 14 amino acids. CDR1 and CDR2 (germline): MGHDK, SYGVNS. The CDR3 DNA reads TGTGCCAGCAGTGGATCGACAGGGTCCTACGAGCAGTACTTC. Amino acid sequence: CASSGSTGSYEQYF.

The chain recombines TRBV5-1 with TRBJ2-1; D is perhaps TRBD1 (7 bases). The CDR3 has 15 amino acids. CDR1 and CDR2 (germline): SGHRS, YFSETQ. Trimming shortened V by 9 bases and J by 3 bases, and 19 bases separated the two germline ends. The CDR3 nucleotides are TGCGCCACCTCGGGGACAGCGGGTATCTACAATGAGCAGTTCTTC. Translating gives CATSGTAGIYNEQFF. The complete variable domain, with remaining parts taken from reference TRBV5-1 and TRBJ2-1, reads KAGVTQTPRYLIKTRGQQVTLSCSPISGHRSVSWYQQTPGQGLQFLFEYFSETQRNKGNFPGRFSGRQFSNSRSEMNVSTLELGDSALYLCATSGTAGIYNEQFFGPGTRLTVL.

The gene calls are TRBV16 and TRBJ1-1, with D uncertain. The V end was cut by 4 bases, the J end by 0 bases, with 6 bases between. The CDR3 length is 13 residues. Germline CDR1 reads KGHSY; CDR2 reads FQNENV. The CDR3 loop is CASSLPMNTEAFF. The DNA of the CDR3 is TGTGCCAGCAGCCTACCTATGAACACTGAAGCTTTCTTT. Variable domain in full (rest from reference TRBV16 and TRBJ1-1): GEEVAQTPKHLVRGEGQKAKLYCAPIKGHSYVFWYQQVLKNEFKFLISFQNENVFDETGMPKERFSAKCLPNSPCSLEIQATKLEDSAVYFCASSLPMNTEAFFGQGTRLTVV.

The V call is TRBV15, the J call TRBJ2-1; D remains ambiguous. The V and J ends lost 1 base and 10 bases respectively, with 17 bases between them. The CDR3 extends over 15 amino acids. Germline CDR1 LNHNV, CDR2 YYDKDF (reference sequence). CDR3 DNA: TGTGCCACCAGCAGAGTGTATAATCGGGCGAGCGAGCAGTTCTTC. As protein: CATSRVYNRASEQFF.

The V call is TRBV28, the J call TRBJ2-7; 8 nucleotides line up with TRBD2. With V trimmed by 6 bases and J by 5 bases, 12 bases remained unmatched. The CDR3 sequence is 15 residues long. Per germline, CDR1 MDHEN and CDR2 SYDVKM. In DNA, the CDR3 is TGTGCCAGCAGCCGCAGCGGGAGTAGGAGCCACGAGCAGTACTTC. Encoded protein: CASSRSGSRSHEQYF.

The chain carries TRBV2 and TRBJ2-5, with 9 bases fitting TRBD2. The V segment lost 1 base and the J segment 5 bases; nucleotides outside the gene matches: 14. The CDR3 sequence is 18 residues long. Germline-derived CDR1 and CDR2 are SNHLY and FYNNEI. The CDR3 bases are TGTGCCAGCAGTGAAGGTGCGGTAGCGGGAGATGCGGGGGAGACCCAGTACTTC. It codes for CASSEGAVAGDAGETQYF.

This chain connects TRBV11-3 to TRBJ2-2; D is undetermined. This CDR3 comprises 12 residues. Germline CDR1 SGHNT, CDR2 YENEEA. V was pared by 2 bases and J by 7 bases, with 5 bases between. CDR3 sequence: CASSLKSGELFF. The CDR3 DNA is TGTGCCAGCAGCTTAAAGAGCGGGGAGCTGTTTTTT.

The CDR3 here is CASNPGGPTNEKLFF. The CDR3 bases are TGTGCCAGCAACCCCGGGGGACCAACTAATGAAAAACTGTTTTTT. The J gene is TRBJ1-4, the V gene TRBV18, with a tentative D call TRBD1 (5 bases). This CDR3 is 15 amino acids long. Trimming pared 8 bases from V and 0 bases from J, leaving 13 bases between. Germline V gene data show CDR1 as KGHSH and CDR2 as LQKENI.